Below are 30 T cell receptor beta chains sequenced from a single sample in a study of T-cell reconstitution after alpha-beta-depleted transplantation in children. It was with unique molecular identifiers that the TCRbeta library was prepared. MiXCR, run by TCRdb on the PCR reads, gives a single entry per CDR3 protein. The repertoire holds 500,000 to 650,000 distinct CDR3 sequences, with about an eighth as singletons. Sequenced material: PBMCs, mostly from graft donor cells, taken 360 days after TCRalphabeta/CD19-depleted stem cell transplant. The receptors here all came from a male patient aged 5 to 17 who had a stem cell transplant for acute myeloid leukemia, so the T cells may come from the graft donor.

This clonotype was picked up a small number of times. CDR3 region: CAVTGPTSGSYNEQFF. CDR3 sequence (DNA): TGTGCCGTTACGGGGCCCACCTCGGGCTCCTACAATGAGCAGTTCTTC. The rearrangement joins TRBV6-2 or TRBV6-3 to TRBJ2-1; D is perhaps TRBD1 or TRBD2 (5 bases each). Germline V lookup: CDR1 MNHEY, CDR2 SVGEGT. Deletions cut 11 bases from V and 0 bases from J, with 20 bases between. CDR3 length: 16 residues.

V and J are TRBV15 and TRBJ2-3, with 10 bases lining up with TRBD2. J lost 3 bases, V lost 3 bases, and 6 bases had no gene match. CDR3 length: 16 residues. Germline-derived CDR1 and CDR2 are LNHNV and YYDKDF (reference sequence). Written as DNA, the CDR3 is TGTGCCACCAGCAGCGAACCGGGACTAGCGACAGATACGCAGTATTTT. Translated: CATSSEPGLATDTQYF.

This clonotype was observed a handful of times. The rearrangement uses TRBV7-6 and TRBJ2-7, with TRBD1 matching over 7 bases. Germline values: CDR1 SGHVS, CDR2 FNYEAQ. This CDR3 is 16 amino acids long. The V gene end was trimmed by 0 bases and the J gene end by 2 bases; junction bases not matched to a gene: 7. CDR3 protein: CASSLADPGQPYEQYF. The CDR3 nucleotides are TGTGCCAGCAGCTTAGCAGACCCGGGACAGCCCTACGAGCAGTACTTC.

This clonotype has just a few counts. J is TRBJ2-3 and V is TRBV20-1; 9 bases are shared with TRBD2. Per germline, CDR1 DFQATT and CDR2 SNEGSKA (reference sequence). There are 14 residues in the CDR3. The ends lost 3 bases at V and 4 bases at J; junction bases unmatched: 5. The CDR3 DNA is TGCAGTGCTAGTCGTACTAGCGGGCCAGATACGCAGTATTTT. This codes for CSASRTSGPDTQYF.

This clonotype has just a few counts. V is TRBV27 and J is TRBJ1-5, with 8 positions matching TRBD1. Germline values: CDR1 MNHEY, CDR2 SMNVEV (reference sequence). Trimming cost V 5 bases and J 5 bases; bases outside gene matches: 8. The CDR3 totals 15 residues. In nucleotides, the CDR3 is TGTGCCAGCAGTGCTCAGGACAGGGTGGATCAGCCCCAGCATTTT. Translated: CASSAQDRVDQPQHF.

The chain has TRBV2 and TRBJ2-2; TRBD1 or TRBD2 may be the D gene (5 bases each). Germline values: CDR1 SNHLY, CDR2 FYNNEI. The CDR3 consists of 18 residues. Trimming left V 2 bases short and J 5 bases short, with 21 bases between. In nucleotides, the CDR3 is TGTGCCAGCAGTGAACCGAGGCCGCCGGGACCTAGTACCGGGGAGCTGTTTTTT. It codes for CASSEPRPPGPSTGELFF.

V and J are TRBV28 and TRBJ2-7; 9 bases align to TRBD1. Germline V gives CDR1 MDHEN, CDR2 SYDVKM. J was trimmed by 0 bases and V by 5 bases; bases with no gene match: 5. This CDR3 is built from 15 residues. The CDR3 protein is CASSVTGGTSYEQYF. The DNA for the CDR3 is TGTGCCAGCAGTGTGACAGGGGGGACCTCCTACGAGCAGTACTTC.

The chain has TRBV20-1 and TRBJ2-1; TRBD2 aligns across 9 bases. V was clipped by 5 bases and J by 3 bases; unmatched bases: 5. This CDR3 is 14 amino acids long. The germline V gene encodes CDR1 DFQATT and CDR2 SNEGSKA (reference sequence). CDR3 coding DNA: TGCAGTGCTCATAGCGGGAGCGTCTACAATGAGCAGTTCTTC. Translated: CSAHSGSVYNEQFF.

The table lists this clonotype with a few counts. The genes are TRBV4-2 and TRBJ2-7; 7 bases map to TRBD1. The CDR3 spans 17 residues. The V segment lost 2 bases and the J segment 0 bases; nucleotides outside the gene matches: 10. Germline values: CDR1 LGHNA, CDR2 YNFKEQ. CDR3: CASSQTIGTEISYEQYF. CDR3 nucleotides: TGTGCCAGCAGCCAAACGATAGGGACAGAAATCTCCTACGAGCAGTACTTC.

This clonotype was seen repeatedly, ten times or more. This CDR3 reads CASSELSYNEQFF. As DNA, the CDR3 is TGCGCCAGCAGCGAACTAAGCTACAATGAGCAGTTCTTC. The chain combines TRBV5-1 with TRBJ2-1; no firm D call. The CDR3 length is 13 residues. Germline V gene lookup returns CDR1 SGHRS and CDR2 YFSETQ. V shed 4 bases and J shed 3 bases, with 8 bases lying between them.

The chain uses TRBV4-3 and TRBJ2-7; TRBD2 matches 8 bases. The CDR3 runs 15 residues. J gave up 3 bases and V 1 base, and 5 bases lay outside the gene matches. In germline, CDR1 is LGHNA, CDR2 YSLEER. The CDR3 loop is CASSQGTGGGYEQYF. For the CDR3, the DNA is TGCGCCAGCAGCCAAGGGACGGGAGGGGGCTACGAGCAGTACTTC.

The table lists this clonotype with a few counts. This chain joins TRBV4-3 and TRBJ2-7, with a possible D match to TRBD2 (6 bases). Germline CDR1 and CDR2: LGHNA and YSLEER. The germline V and J ends were trimmed by 4 bases and 1 base, with 11 bases remaining between them. This CDR3 contains 14 residues. This CDR3 is CASSPNGGSYEQYF. In DNA form, the CDR3 reads TGCGCCAGCAGCCCTAACGGAGGGTCCTACGAGCAGTACTTC.

The J gene is TRBJ2-5, the V gene TRBV20-1; 10 bases match TRBD2. Germline V gene data show CDR1 as DFQATT and CDR2 as SNEGSKA (reference sequence). V trimming: 5 bases; J trimming: 1 base; junction bases outside the gene matches: 16. The CDR3 length is 18 residues. The CDR3 region is CSAGGASGSGATQETQYF. The CDR3 DNA reads TGCAGTGCTGGGGGGGCTAGCGGGAGTGGGGCCACCCAAGAGACCCAGTACTTC.

There are many counts of this clonotype. The chain links TRBV27 to TRBJ2-1; possibly TRBD1 for D (6 bases). The germline V and J ends were trimmed by 2 bases and 5 bases, with 10 bases remaining between them. Germline CDR1 and CDR2: MNHEY and SMNVEV (reference sequence). The CDR3 is 14 amino acids. CDR3 loop: CASSLGDTNNEQFF. The CDR3 nucleotides are TGTGCCAGCAGTTTAGGGGACACAAACAATGAGCAGTTCTTC.

V is TRBV7-6 and J is TRBJ2-1; D not resolved. The CDR3 loop spans 13 amino acids. CDR1 is SGHVS and CDR2 is FNYEAQ in the germline V gene. V lost 1 base to trimming and J lost 6 bases, with 7 bases between them. CDR3 protein: CASSLGPLNEQFF. The DNA of the CDR3 is TGTGCCAGCAGCTTAGGGCCCCTCAATGAGCAGTTCTTC.

This clonotype was seen more than once but under ten times. This chain uses TRBV9 with TRBJ2-1; 8 nucleotides align to TRBD2. The CDR3 consists of 16 residues. J gave up 9 bases and V 0 bases, and 11 bases lay outside the gene matches. In germline, CDR1 is SGDLS, CDR2 YYNGEE. The CDR3 reads CASSVVTTGGPSEQFF. The CDR3 coding sequence is TGTGCCAGCAGCGTAGTAACAACGGGAGGGCCGAGTGAGCAGTTCTTC. The complete variable domain, with remaining parts taken from reference TRBV9 and TRBJ2-1, reads DSGVTQTPKHLITATGQRVTLRCSPRSGDLSVYWYQQSLDQGLQFLIQYYNGEERAKGNILERFSAQQFPDLHSELNLSSLELGDSALYFCASSVVTTGGPSEQFFGPGTRLTVL.

A few counts support this clonotype. V gene TRBV20-1 combines with J gene TRBJ2-7; 15 bases match TRBD2. The length of the CDR3 is 18 residues. J gave up 0 bases and V 5 bases, and 11 bases lay outside the gene matches. Germline-derived CDR1 and CDR2 are DFQATT and SNEGSKA (reference sequence). This CDR3 reads CSADGLAGGPLSSYEQYF. The CDR3 bases are TGCAGTGCTGACGGACTAGCGGGAGGGCCCTTAAGCTCCTACGAGCAGTACTTC.

The CDR3 bases are TGTGCCAGCAGCTTAGATGGGACAGGGGGAGCCTACGAGCAGTACTTC. Its protein is CASSLDGTGGAYEQYF. The chain recombines TRBV7-2 with TRBJ2-7; 11 bases agree with TRBD1. The CDR3 spans 16 residues. The germline CDR1 and CDR2 sequences are SGHTA and FQGNSA. Unmatched junction bases numbered 4, after V lost 1 base and J lost 2 bases.

This sequence joins TRBV7-2 and TRBJ2-3; D remains unclear. The length of the CDR3 is 15 residues. Germline CDR1 reads SGHTA; CDR2 reads FQGNSA. Between the trimmed V and J ends, which lost 5 bases and 5 bases, there was a span of 17 bases. In DNA, the CDR3 is TGTGCCAGCAGCATCGGTGTCGTCAGGAGAGATACGCAGTATTTT. Translating gives CASSIGVVRRDTQYF.

The V call is TRBV6-2 or TRBV6-3, the J call TRBJ2-1; 8 bases align to TRBD2. The junction had 15 bases not matched to a gene; V was cut back by 3 bases and J by 8 bases. Germline CDR1 reads MNHEY; CDR2 reads SVGEGT. The CDR3 is made up of 17 amino acids. CDR3 loop: CASSYSGPAGDIYEQFF. The CDR3 DNA reads TGTGCCAGCAGTTATTCAGGACCAGCGGGAGATATATATGAGCAGTTCTTC.

The chain carries TRBV19 and TRBJ1-5; possibly TRBD1 for D (5 bases). This CDR3 comprises 14 residues. V shed 3 bases and J shed 7 bases, with 13 bases lying between them. Per the germline V gene, CDR1 is LNHDA and CDR2 is SQIVND (reference sequence). The CDR3 sequence: CASSMGGGGQPQHF. As DNA, the CDR3 is TGTGCCAGTAGTATGGGGGGGGGTGGCCAGCCCCAGCATTTT.

A few counts support this clonotype. This chain uses TRBV20-1 with TRBJ1-2; unclear D gene. CDR1 is DFQATT and CDR2 is SNEGSKA in the germline V gene (reference sequence). The CDR3 has 14 residues. The V and J ends lost 0 bases and 8 bases respectively, with 16 bases between them. CDR3 sequence reads: CSARDFRSPRGYTF. Here the CDR3 DNA reads TGCAGTGCTAGAGATTTCCGTTCTCCGAGGGGCTACACCTTC.

This clonotype was observed at least ten times. The CDR3 DNA reads as TGCGCCAGCAGCCAAGAGGTAGCGGGGCCTAGCACAGATACGCAGTATTTT. Protein: CASSQEVAGPSTDTQYF. V and J are TRBV4-3 and TRBJ2-3, with 8 bases matching TRBD2. Unmatched junction bases numbered 5, after V lost 0 bases and J lost 0 bases. This CDR3 has 17 amino acids. In germline, CDR1 is LGHNA, CDR2 YSLEER.

This clonotype was seen only a few times. The rearrangement joins TRBV6-5 to TRBJ2-3, with D perhaps matching TRBD2 (5 bases). V gave up 3 bases and J gave up 2 bases, with 15 bases separating them. The germline gives CDR1 MNHEY, CDR2 SVGAGI. The CDR3 has 16 residues. CDR3 DNA: TGTGCCAGCAGTTATTTGGGTGGGAGACACACAGATACGCAGTATTTT. It specifies CASSYLGGRHTDTQYF.

Ten or more counts support this clonotype. The chain combines TRBV5-1 with TRBJ1-2; 8 bases line up with TRBD1. Germline CDR1 reads SGHRS; CDR2 reads YFSETQ. The CDR3 spans 16 residues. V trimming: 1 base; J trimming: 4 bases; junction bases outside the gene matches: 9. CDR3 residues: CASSLPGQGVPYGYTF. In DNA form, the CDR3 reads TGCGCCAGCAGCTTGCCCGGACAGGGAGTACCCTATGGCTACACCTTC.

V is TRBV20-1 and J is TRBJ2-7; D gene uncertain. Trimming cost V 1 base and J 3 bases, with 10 bases left between them. Per germline, CDR1 DFQATT and CDR2 SNEGSKA (reference sequence). The CDR3 runs to 13 residues. The CDR3 region is CSARVVVNYEQYF. The CDR3 DNA reads TGCAGTGCTAGAGTAGTGGTCAACTACGAGCAGTACTTC.

The chain recombines TRBV7-8 with TRBJ2-1, with D unclear. V dropped 5 bases and J dropped 6 bases, with 8 bases sitting between them. Germline CDR1 is SGHVS and CDR2 is FQNEAQ. CDR3 length: 12 amino acids. CDR3 in amino acids: CASSPQLNEQFF. Here the CDR3 DNA reads TGTGCCAGCAGCCCACAGCTCAATGAGCAGTTCTTC. Variable domain in full (rest from reference TRBV7-8 and TRBJ2-1): GAGVSQSPRYKVAKRGQDVALRCDPISGHVSLFWYQQALGQGPEFLTYFQNEAQLDKSGLPSDRFFAERPEGSVSTLKIQRTQQEDSAVYLCASSPQLNEQFFGPGTRLTVL.

V usage is TRBV6-5 and J usage is TRBJ1-2, with 10 bases lining up with TRBD1. Germline CDR1 is MNHEY and CDR2 is SVGAGI. The CDR3 spans 16 residues. Germline trimming cut 2 bases from V and 4 bases from J; bases unmatched to any gene: 7. This chain's CDR3 is CASSYHDRGLSYGYTF. CDR3 coding DNA: TGTGCCAGCAGTTACCACGACAGGGGGCTTAGCTATGGCTACACCTTC.

There are a few counts of this clonotype. The chain couples TRBV12-3 or TRBV12-4 to TRBJ1-6, with D unresolved. The length of the CDR3 is 13 residues. V gave up 3 bases and J gave up 7 bases, with 7 bases separating them. CDR3 sequence reads: CASSFFGNSPLHF. The CDR3 nucleotides are TGTGCCAGCAGTTTCTTTGGAAATTCACCCCTCCACTTT.

This clonotype was counted a few times. The DNA of the CDR3 is TGTGCCGGAGGGGGACTAGCGGGAGTGGAGCAGTACTTC. Translation gives CAGGGLAGVEQYF. The chain joins TRBV7-2 to TRBJ2-7; 14 bases map to TRBD2. This CDR3 region has 13 residues. Trimming at V came to 11 bases and at J to 7 bases, leaving 7 bases not matched to a gene. Germline V gives CDR1 SGHTA, CDR2 FQGNSA.